A single sample is the source of the 3 T cell receptor beta chains below, sequenced in a study of blood T cells in healthy people across ages. For the second PCR, which ran for about 7 to 11 cycles, a sample-barcoded 5' primer and a J-beta primer mix were used. TCRdb processed the 5' RACE reads anew with MiXCR; each CDR3 protein has one entry. The table lists about 760,000 distinct CDR3 sequences, more than 20% of them singletons. The same data also went into a second study, on T cells of mothers and their children.

The sequenced sample was blood. The receptors come from a boy aged 5 to 17 in good health.

This clonotype has only a few counts. The junction and the germline gene differ at one end; a read error may be behind it. The genes are TRBV2 and TRBJ2-2; D not resolved. This CDR3 spans 15 amino acids. Per germline, CDR1 SNHLY and CDR2 FYNNEI. The CDR3 loop reads CASSKANTNTGELFF. In DNA form, the CDR3 reads TGTGCCAGCAGTAAAGCGAATACGAACACCGGGGAGCTGTTTTTT.

This clonotype appeared a few times. The gene calls are TRBV7-9 and TRBJ2-1, with 8 bases matching TRBD1. The J call may be incorrect, as the DNA end agrees better with TRBJ2-5. Germline CDR1 SEHNR, CDR2 FQNEAQ (reference sequence). This CDR3 spans 14 amino acids. CDR3: CASTLPGQDPTQYF. CDR3 coding DNA: TGTGCCAGCACCCTGCCGGGACAGGACCCGACCCAGTACTTC.

The rearrangement links TRBV6-5 to TRBJ2-1; 12 nucleotides align to TRBD2. Gene TRBJ2-7 matches the end of the DNA better, so the J call may be wrong. Germline lookup yields CDR1 MNHEY and CDR2 SVGAGI. This CDR3 has 14 residues. In nucleotides, the CDR3 is TGTGCCAGCAGAGGGACTAGCGGGTTTTCCGAGCAGTACTTC. Encoded protein: CASRGTSGFSEQYF.